The sequence of this T cell receptor beta chain was determined in a study of T cell changes during pregnancy in multiple sclerosis. TCRdb's table, derived via immunoSEQ multiplex PCR, lists solely in-frame clones and lacks some. The repertoire includes around 100,000 clones, roughly nine tenths of them detected once, and 1.5% sits in the top ten. CDR3 length: 14 residues. Germline V gene sequence: CDR1 SGHRS, CDR2 YFSETQ. V lost 0 bases and J 1 base, leaving 7 bases between the germline ends. The sequences come from peripheral blood, collected in the third trimester of pregnancy. This sequence was found in a female donor with multiple sclerosis, enrolled in a pregnancy study. The rearrangement uses TRBV5-1 and TRBJ1-2; possible D gene TRBD1, 5 bases. CDR3 sequence reads: CASSLVDSNYGYTF. CDR3 nucleotide sequence: TGCGCCAGCAGCTTGGTTGACAGTAACTATGGCTACACCTTC.